This T cell receptor beta chain was captured in a study of control samples from healthy donors and cancer patients. The CDR3 loop spans 14 amino acids. Germline V gene data show CDR1 as KGHSH and CDR2 as LQKENI. V lost 4 bases, J lost 2 bases, and 5 bases stayed unmatched. The table came from immunoSEQ multiplex PCR; TCRdb's copy has only in-frame clones and leaves some out. This sample has 100,000 to 150,000 clones; approximately 92% occur once, and the top ten carry less than 6%. The clonotype originates from a man between 18 and 35 years old in good health. J is TRBJ2-7 and V is TRBV18, with 7 bases identical to TRBD2. The sample comprised blood. The CDR3 nucleotides read TGTGCCAGCTCACGGCGGGGAGGGACCTACGAGCAGTACTTC. Its protein product is CASSRRGGTYEQYF.